Listed here are 31 T cell receptor beta chains from one sample, sequenced in a study of shared clonotypes between healthy human individuals. TCRdb's copy holds only in-frame clones and misses some; the assay was immunoSEQ multiplex PCR. The table has roughly 1 million clones, roughly 74% seen once. Sequencing used memory CD4+ T cells from PBMCs. Subset given: CD45RA-negative fraction. These receptors were collected from a man between 18 and 29 years old in good health. Some clones in this sample may be carry-over from other donors' samples.

CDR3 bases: TGTGCCAGCAGGTCTACAGGGGTGGGCAATCAGCCCCAGCATTTT. This translates into CASRSTGVGNQPQHF. J is TRBJ1-5 and V is TRBV6-5; 7 bases map to TRBD1. This CDR3 comprises 15 residues. The J segment lost 2 bases and the V segment lost 6 bases, leaving 7 bases of the junction unmatched. Germline assignment: CDR1 MNHEY and CDR2 SVGAGI.

V is TRBV28 and J is TRBJ1-4; 7 nucleotides align to TRBD1. Trimming took 10 bases from V and 8 from J; bases not matched to a gene: 10. Germline CDR1 and CDR2: MDHEN and SYDVKM. The CDR3 runs to 13 residues. DNA of the CDR3: TGTGCCACCCGCCGGACAGGAGTCGAAAAACTGTTTTTT. The encoded protein is CATRRTGVEKLFF.

The chain uses TRBV2 and TRBJ1-2; D gene unclear. The CDR3 totals 12 residues. Trimming stripped 1 base from V and 5 bases from J, with 5 bases between. CDR1 and CDR2 (germline): SNHLY, FYNNEI. CDR3 amino acids: CASSEDRYGYTF. As DNA, the CDR3 is TGTGCCAGCAGTGAAGATCGTTATGGCTACACCTTC.

The V and J genes are TRBV7-9 and TRBJ2-5; 16 nucleotides match TRBD2. CDR3 length: 19 residues. The junction had 14 bases not matched to a gene; V was cut back by 5 bases and J by 5 bases. Germline-derived CDR1 and CDR2 are SEHNR and FQNEAQ (reference sequence). The CDR3 is CASSVGTSGRAGAWETQYF. CDR3 coding DNA: TGTGCCAGCAGCGTCGGGACTAGCGGGAGGGCCGGGGCATGGGAGACCCAGTACTTC.

This chain uses TRBV5-4 with TRBJ2-2; TRBD1 matches 8 bases. Germline CDR1 SGHNT, CDR2 YYREEE (reference sequence). This CDR3 region has 14 residues. Trimming cost V 8 bases and J 8 bases; bases outside gene matches: 11. The CDR3 DNA is TGTGCCAGTCAAACCCCGGGACAGGCTGGGGAGCTGTTTTTT. It encodes CASQTPGQAGELFF.

The chain employs TRBV28 and TRBJ1-4; TRBD1 aligns across 8 bases. The CDR3 loop spans 17 amino acids. The junction had 11 bases not matched to a gene; V was cut back by 5 bases and J by 3 bases. Germline V gene sequence: CDR1 MDHEN, CDR2 SYDVKM. The CDR3 DNA reads as TGTGCCAGCAGTCAGATACCGCAGGGGGCCCCTAATGAAAAACTGTTTTTT. This gives the protein CASSQIPQGAPNEKLFF.

The genes are TRBV6-1 and TRBJ1-3, with D maybe TRBD1 (5 bases). From germline, CDR1 is MNHNS and CDR2 SASEGT. Trimming removed 6 bases from V and 0 bases from J, with 12 bases in between. CDR3 length equals 15 residues. The CDR3 region is CASRWGGLSGNTIYF. DNA of the CDR3: TGTGCCAGCAGGTGGGGCGGTCTCTCTGGAAACACCATATATTTT.

This clone was found once. The CDR3 sequence: CASSLSAGLSGEKLFF. The CDR3 DNA reads TGTGCCAGCAGCTTGAGCGCCGGCCTCTCGGGTGAAAAACTGTTTTTT. This sequence joins TRBV5-5 and TRBJ1-4; D is undetermined. Germline CDR1 SGHKS, CDR2 YYEKEE (reference sequence). V lost 1 base, J lost 7 bases, and 17 bases lay in between. This CDR3 comprises 16 residues. The variable domain in full, with the rest retrieved from reference TRBV5-5 and TRBJ1-4, is DAGVTQSPTHLIKTRGQQVTLRCSPISGHKSVSWYQQVLGQGPQFIFQYYEKEERGRGNFPDRFSARQFPNYSSELNVNALLLGDSALYLCASSLSAGLSGEKLFFGSGTQLSVL.

The chain joins TRBV7-9 to TRBJ2-2, with TRBD1 as a possible D gene (6 bases). V was trimmed by 1 base and J by 0 bases, leaving 12 bases between them. Germline V gene data show CDR1 as SEHNR and CDR2 as FQNEAQ (reference sequence). The CDR3 is made up of 17 amino acids. CDR3 in amino acids: CASSLVDGTPNTGELFF. The CDR3 coding sequence is TGTGCCAGCAGCTTAGTCGACGGGACACCGAACACCGGGGAGCTGTTTTTT.

The rearrangement joins TRBV25-1 to TRBJ1-1; D gene uncertain. The V gene lost 3 bases and the J gene lost 3 bases, with 5 bases spanning the gap. Germline V gene sequence: CDR1 MGHDK, CDR2 SYGVNS. This CDR3 spans 12 amino acids. CDR3 amino acids: CASSDRYTEAFF. The DNA for the CDR3 is TGTGCCAGCAGTGACCGGTACACTGAAGCTTTCTTT.

As regards this clone: A read error may be the cause here, since a much bigger clone is one base away. This rearrangement joins TRBV6-5 to TRBJ2-7; 9 bases are shared with TRBD2. This CDR3 is built from 16 residues. Germline values: CDR1 MNHEY, CDR2 SVGAGI. Trimming took 0 bases from V and 0 from J; bases not matched to a gene: 3. The CDR3 DNA sequence: TGTGCCAGCAGTTACTCGAATAGCGGGAGCTCCTACGAGCAGTACTTC. As protein: CASSYSNSGSSYEQYF.

V usage is TRBV25-1 and J usage is TRBJ1-2, with D perhaps matching TRBD1 (6 bases). The germline gives CDR1 MGHDK, CDR2 SYGVNS. The CDR3 covers 14 residues. The ends were cut back, 3 bases at V and 6 bases at J, with 14 bases in the middle. CDR3 in amino acids: CASSEVTGFHGYTF. CDR3 in DNA: TGTGCCAGCAGTGAGGTAACAGGGTTCCATGGCTACACCTTC.

This clone has more than one count but fewer than ten. The V and J genes are TRBV5-1 and TRBJ1-4, with D unresolved. From germline, CDR1 is SGHRS and CDR2 YFSETQ. The CDR3 length is 16 residues. V shed 0 bases and J shed 0 bases, with 9 bases lying between them. DNA for the CDR3: TGCGCCAGCAGCTTGGCCGGGTCCGCAACTAATGAAAAACTGTTTTTT. Its translation is CASSLAGSATNEKLFF.

The chain employs TRBV4-1 and TRBJ2-7, with 13 bases matching TRBD2. V shed 4 bases, J shed 7 bases, and the junction held 28 bases outside the gene matches. CDR1 is MGHRA and CDR2 is YSYEKL in the germline V gene. The length of the CDR3 is 22 residues. The CDR3, as DNA: TGCGCCAGCAGCCCCCTCCCGCTCCGCCTCCCTACTAGCGGGAGGGCCGCGGGGGAGCAGTACTTC. This encodes CASSPLPLRLPTSGRAAGEQYF.

The chain carries TRBV5-1 and TRBJ1-3; 8 bases line up with TRBD1. The CDR3 spans 15 residues. V lost 5 bases to trimming and J lost 0 bases; unmatched junction nucleotides: 4. In germline, CDR1 is SGHRS, CDR2 YFSETQ. For the CDR3, the DNA is TGCGCCAGCAGAAGGGACAGGAACTCTGGAAACACCATATATTTT. Translating gives CASRRDRNSGNTIYF.

In regard to this clone: Within the sample, other DNA sequences also encode this same CDR3. V is TRBV28 and J is TRBJ1-2; no firm D call. The CDR3 has 14 residues. The germline V gene encodes CDR1 MDHEN and CDR2 SYDVKM. V lost 2 bases and J 4 bases, leaving 11 bases between the germline ends. Here the CDR3 DNA reads TGTGCCAGCAGTTTAGGTGACCGAGTCTATGGCTACACCTTC. Protein sequence: CASSLGDRVYGYTF.

This chain connects TRBV19 to TRBJ1-1; the D gene is possibly TRBD1 (5 bases). The CDR3 length is 17 residues. The V and J ends lost 10 bases and 1 base respectively, with 25 bases between them. Germline V gene data show CDR1 as LNHDA and CDR2 as SQIVND (reference sequence). The DNA for the CDR3 is TGTGCCACCACGGACGCGGGGCGGACTCGGGGGAACACTGAAGCTTTCTTT. Translated: CATTDAGRTRGNTEAFF. Full variable domain (rest looked up from reference TRBV19 and TRBJ1-1): DGGITQSPKYLFRKEGQNVTLSCEQNLNHDAMYWYRQDPGQGLRLIYYSQIVNDFQKGDIAEGYSVSREKKESFPLTVTSAQKNPTAFYLCATTDAGRTRGNTEAFFGQGTRLTVV.

The genes are TRBV10-3 and TRBJ2-3; D is uncertain. The CDR3 totals 14 residues. Trimming cost V 6 bases and J 3 bases, with 13 bases left between them. Germline CDR1 ENHRY, CDR2 SYGVKD. CDR3 DNA sequence: TGTGCCATCAGAGGAAGTGGGGTTACAGATACGCAGTATTTT. It translates to CAIRGSGVTDTQYF.

The V and J genes are TRBV7-7 and TRBJ2-3; 9 bases align to TRBD2. Germline-derived CDR1 and CDR2 are SSHAT and FNYEAQ (reference sequence). V dropped 5 bases and J dropped 1; count of bases not matched to a gene: 7. The CDR3 loop spans 16 amino acids. This CDR3 is CASSAVAGGRTDTQYF. As DNA, the CDR3 is TGTGCCAGCAGCGCCGTCGCGGGAGGGCGCACAGATACGCAGTATTTT.

The chain uses TRBV27 and TRBJ1-1, with TRBD1 as a possible D gene (5 bases). The germline CDR1 and CDR2 sequences are MNHEY and SMNVEV (reference sequence). Trimming stripped 6 bases from V and 4 bases from J, with 15 bases between. This CDR3 is built from 14 residues. The CDR3, as DNA: TGTGCCAGCAGCCTATCCAGGGAGATCACTGAAGCTTTCTTT. Translated, it gives CASSLSREITEAFF.

For this clone: The conserved closing phenylalanine or tryptophan is absent in this CDR3, likely reflecting a read error. Because the CDR3's place on the DNA is in doubt, the DNA is left out and the CDR3 is given as listed by TCRdb. The chain couples TRBV9 to TRBJ2-7; the D call in the table, TRBD1, was not verified against the DNA. Germline CDR1 SGDLS, CDR2 YYNGEE. Ends included, the CDR3 has 10 residues. The CDR3 is CASLRQKRSE.

This clone was picked up one time. The chain has TRBV6-4 and TRBJ2-1; 7 bases line up with TRBD2. The CDR3 loop spans 15 amino acids. Trimming removed 4 bases from V and 6 bases from J; junction bases left unmatched: 9. Germline-derived CDR1 and CDR2 are MRHNA and SNTAGT. Here the CDR3 reads CASSVGAAGSNEQFF. The CDR3 nucleotides read TGTGCCAGCAGTGTTGGAGCAGCGGGATCCAATGAGCAGTTCTTC.

J is TRBJ2-7 and V is TRBV28, with 10 positions matching TRBD1. Germline V CDR1 and CDR2: MDHEN, SYDVKM. Trimming at V came to 6 bases and at J to 2 bases, leaving 7 bases not matched to a gene. This CDR3 comprises 15 residues. In nucleotides, the CDR3 is TGTGCCAGCAGCGAAGGCGGGACAGGGGCCTACGAGCAGTACTTC. Translation gives CASSEGGTGAYEQYF. Full variable domain (outside the CDR3, taken from reference TRBV28 and TRBJ2-7): DVKVTQSSRYLVKRTGEKVFLECVQDMDHENMFWYRQDPGLGLRLIYFSYDVKMKEKGDIPEGYSVSREKKERFSLILESASTNQTSMYLCASSEGGTGAYEQYFGPGTRLTVT.

This clone was seen just once. This chain connects TRBV5-1 to TRBJ2-5; D possibly matches TRBD1 or TRBD2 (5 bases each). The germline gives CDR1 SGHRS, CDR2 YFSETQ. The CDR3 spans 13 residues. V lost 4 bases to trimming and J lost 5 bases, with 12 bases between them. The CDR3 loop reads CASSGGPVETQYF. The CDR3 DNA sequence: TGCGCCAGCAGCGGGGGACCCGTGGAGACCCAGTACTTC.

The gene calls are TRBV7-6 and TRBJ2-2; 7 bases align to TRBD1. CDR1 is SGHVS and CDR2 is FNYEAQ in the germline V gene. CDR3 length: 14 residues. J was trimmed by 7 bases and V by 5 bases; bases with no gene match: 7. This CDR3 is CASSTDRAGGELFF. The CDR3, as DNA: TGTGCCAGCAGCACCGACAGGGCCGGCGGGGAGCTGTTTTTT.

V gene TRBV9 combines with J gene TRBJ2-1, with 8 bases aligning to TRBD2. J lost 4 bases, V lost 0 bases, and 6 bases had no gene match. Germline V gives CDR1 SGDLS, CDR2 YYNGEE. This CDR3 contains 16 residues. In DNA, the CDR3 is TGTGCCAGCAGCGTAGAGCCTAGCGGGCCTTACAATGAGCAGTTCTTC. Protein product: CASSVEPSGPYNEQFF.

The CDR3 bases are TGTGCCAGCAGCTTCATCAGGAGGGGCACAGATACGCAGTATTTT. This encodes CASSFIRRGTDTQYF. V is TRBV7-9 and J is TRBJ2-3; weak D call: TRBD2 (6 bases). Trimming removed 3 bases from V and 1 base from J, with 11 bases in between. The CDR3 has 15 residues. Germline assignment: CDR1 SEHNR and CDR2 FQNEAQ (reference sequence). The full variable domain, in which reference TRBV7-9 and TRBJ2-3 provide the parts outside the CDR3, is DTGVSQNPRHKITKRGQNVTFRCDPISEHNRLYWYRQTLGQGPEFLTYFQNEAQLEKSRLLSDRFSAERPKGSFSTLEIQRTEQGDSAMYLCASSFIRRGTDTQYFGPGTRLTVL.

The genes are TRBV5-4 and TRBJ2-7; D gene ambiguous. CDR1 and CDR2 from the germline V gene are SGHNT and YYREEE (reference sequence). This CDR3 has 15 residues. The V end was cut by 1 base, the J end by 6 bases, with 17 bases between. The CDR3 DNA follows: TGTGCCAGCAGCTTGAGCACGGCCGGACGCGGCGAGCAGTACTTC. Translated, it gives CASSLSTAGRGEQYF. Combining the CDR3 with reference TRBV5-4 and TRBJ2-7 gives the whole variable domain ETGVTQSPTHLIKTRGQQVTLRCSSQSGHNTVSWYQQALGQGPQFIFQYYREEENGRGNFPPRFSGLQFPNYSSELNVNALELDDSALYLCASSLSTAGRGEQYFGPGTRLTVT.

CDR3 coding DNA: TGTGCCAGCAGCTTTGGGGTGGGGGCTAACTATGGCTACACCTTC. Protein sequence: CASSFGVGANYGYTF. The V gene is TRBV7-2, the J gene TRBJ1-2; the D gene is possibly TRBD1 (5 bases). CDR3 length: 15 residues. CDR1 and CDR2 (germline): SGHTA, FQGNSA. The V end lost 3 bases, the J end lost 0 bases, and 11 bases lay between the germline ends.

This clone was seen ten or more times. This chain links TRBV7-6 with TRBJ2-5, with 8 bases that match TRBD2. With V trimmed by 1 base and J by 5 bases, 3 bases remained unmatched. This CDR3 is built from 14 residues. Germline V lookup: CDR1 SGHVS, CDR2 FNYEAQ. The CDR3 region has the DNA TGTGCCAGCAGCTTAGAGGGCGGGAGGGAGACCCAGTACTTC. Its protein is CASSLEGGRETQYF.

The chain recombines TRBV27 with TRBJ1-3; D not certain. V lost 4 bases and J lost 0, with 7 bases in between. The length of the CDR3 is 14 residues. Germline V gives CDR1 MNHEY, CDR2 SMNVEV (reference sequence). The CDR3 region has the DNA TGTGCCAGCAGTTCGGGGTCCTCTGGAAACACCATATATTTT. Its translation: CASSSGSSGNTIYF.